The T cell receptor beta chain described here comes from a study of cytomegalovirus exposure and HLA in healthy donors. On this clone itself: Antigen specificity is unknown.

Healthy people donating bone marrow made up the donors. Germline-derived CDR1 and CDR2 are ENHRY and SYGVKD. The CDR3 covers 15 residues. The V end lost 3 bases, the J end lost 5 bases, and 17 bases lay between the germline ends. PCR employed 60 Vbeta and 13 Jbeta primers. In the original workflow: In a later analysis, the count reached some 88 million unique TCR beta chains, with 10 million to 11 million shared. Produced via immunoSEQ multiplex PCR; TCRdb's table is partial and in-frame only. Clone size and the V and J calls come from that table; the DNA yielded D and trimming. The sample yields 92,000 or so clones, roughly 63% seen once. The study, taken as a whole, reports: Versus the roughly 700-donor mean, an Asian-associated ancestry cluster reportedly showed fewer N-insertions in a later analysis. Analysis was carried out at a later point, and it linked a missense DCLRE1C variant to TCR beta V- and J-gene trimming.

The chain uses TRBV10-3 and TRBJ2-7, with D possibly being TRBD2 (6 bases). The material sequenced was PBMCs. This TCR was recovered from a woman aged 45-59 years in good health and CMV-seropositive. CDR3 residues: CAISDQPGRGDEQYF. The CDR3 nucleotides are TGTGCCATCAGTGACCAACCAGGGCGGGGCGACGAGCAGTACTTC.